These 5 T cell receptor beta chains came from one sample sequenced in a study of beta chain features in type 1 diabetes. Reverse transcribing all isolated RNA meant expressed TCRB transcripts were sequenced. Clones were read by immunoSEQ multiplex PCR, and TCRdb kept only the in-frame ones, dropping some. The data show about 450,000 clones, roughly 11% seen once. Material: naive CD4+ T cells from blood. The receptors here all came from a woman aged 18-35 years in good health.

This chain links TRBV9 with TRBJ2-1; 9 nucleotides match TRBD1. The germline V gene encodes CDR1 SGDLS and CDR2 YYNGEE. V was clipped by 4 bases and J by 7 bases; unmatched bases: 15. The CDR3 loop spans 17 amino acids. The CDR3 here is CASSRTPGQGFENEQFF. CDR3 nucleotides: TGTGCCAGCAGCCGAACACCGGGACAGGGTTTCGAGAATGAGCAGTTCTTC.

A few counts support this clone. CDR3 protein: CASSKARVPSTDTQYF. Written as DNA, the CDR3 is TGTGCCAGCAGCAAAGCGAGGGTCCCTAGCACAGATACGCAGTATTTT. The chain joins TRBV21-1 to TRBJ2-3; no DNA check was done on the table's D call, TRBD2. TRBV21-1 is given as a pseudogene. CDR3 length: 16 amino acids.

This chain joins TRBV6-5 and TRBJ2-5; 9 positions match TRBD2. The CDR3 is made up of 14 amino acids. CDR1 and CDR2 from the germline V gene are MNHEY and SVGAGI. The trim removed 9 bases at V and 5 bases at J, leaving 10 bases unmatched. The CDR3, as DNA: TGTGCCAGTAGGGCGGGAGGGCTTAGGGAGACCCAGTACTTC. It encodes CASRAGGLRETQYF.

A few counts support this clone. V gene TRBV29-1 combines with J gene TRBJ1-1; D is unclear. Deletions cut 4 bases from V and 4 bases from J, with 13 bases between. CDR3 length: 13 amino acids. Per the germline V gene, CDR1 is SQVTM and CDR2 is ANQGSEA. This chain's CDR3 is CSVASVRATEAFF. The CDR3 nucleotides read TGCAGCGTTGCTTCCGTCCGGGCCACTGAAGCTTTCTTT.

CDR3 nucleotide sequence: TGTGCCAGCCGGGACATTTCTGTTCCGGGAACCGGGGAGCTGTTTTTT. Protein: CASRDISVPGTGELFF. The genes are TRBV6-6 and TRBJ2-2; the D gene is possibly TRBD1 (6 bases). V was trimmed by 8 bases and J by 5 bases, leaving 21 bases between them. The CDR3 spans 16 residues. Germline V lookup: CDR1 MNHNY, CDR2 SVGAGI (reference sequence).